This TCR beta chain appears in the sequencing data of a study of PD-L1 blockade in urothelial cancer. Whole-study context: Patients had undergone 0 to 3 prior chemotherapy regimens.

Samples were collected from each patient before treatment and during treatment. Each patient gave between 1 and 8 of them in total. Assay used: immunoSEQ multiplex PCR; TCRdb lists only in-frame clones, some missing. The sample records some 100,000 clones, about nine tenths being singletons. Germline values: CDR1 LNHDA, CDR2 SQIVND (reference sequence). The CDR3 has 12 residues. Unmatched junction bases numbered 0, after V lost 2 bases and J lost 6 bases. The sequence came from a woman of 80 years or more with urothelial cancer. V is TRBV19 and J is TRBJ2-7; 8 nucleotides agree with TRBD1. The sequences come from PBMCs, collected around atezolizumab (anti-PD-L1) treatment. The CDR3: CASSITGGEQYF. CDR3 DNA: TGTGCCAGTAGTATAACAGGGGGCGAGCAGTACTTC. The full variable domain, in which reference TRBV19 and TRBJ2-7 provide the parts outside the CDR3, is DGGITQSPKYLFRKEGQNVTLSCEQNLNHDAMYWYRQDPGQGLRLIYYSQIVNDFQKGDIAEGYSVSREKKESFPLTVTSAQKNPTAFYLCASSITGGEQYFGPGTRLTVT.